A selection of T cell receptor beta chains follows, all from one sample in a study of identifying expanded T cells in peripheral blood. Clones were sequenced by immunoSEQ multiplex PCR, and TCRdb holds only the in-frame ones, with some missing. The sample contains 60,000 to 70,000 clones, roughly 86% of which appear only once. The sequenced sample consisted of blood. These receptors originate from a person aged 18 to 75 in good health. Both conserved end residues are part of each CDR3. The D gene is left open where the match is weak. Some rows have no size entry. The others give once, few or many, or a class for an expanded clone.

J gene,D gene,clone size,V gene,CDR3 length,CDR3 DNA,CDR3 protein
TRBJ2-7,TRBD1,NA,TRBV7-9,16,TGTGCCAGCAGCTTACCCGGACAGGGGAGTGCCTACGAGCAGTACTTC,CASSLPGQGSAYEQYF
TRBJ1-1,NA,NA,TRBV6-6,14,TGTGCCAGCAGTTACTCCTACGCAGGGACTGAAGCTTTCTTT,CASSYSYAGTEAFF
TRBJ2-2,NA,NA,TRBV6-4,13,TGTGCCAGCAGCATGGGGGACACCGGGGAGCTGTTTTTT,CASSMGDTGELFF
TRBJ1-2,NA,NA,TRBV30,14,TGTGCCTGGAGGCCAGGGGTTGTCGATAATGGCTACACCTTC,CAWRPGVVDNGYTF
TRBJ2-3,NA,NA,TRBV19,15,TGTGCCAGTAGAGAGACGGATTTTCGCACAGATACGCAGTATTTT,CASRETDFRTDTQYF
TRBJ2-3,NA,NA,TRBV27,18,TGTGCCAGCAGTTTAAACCCCTCAGGGAGGGGGCCCACAGATACGCAGTATTTT,CASSLNPSGRGPTDTQYF
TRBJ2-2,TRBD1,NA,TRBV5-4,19,TGTGCCAGCAGCTTCATTCCGGGACAGGGGGCCCTGGGCACCGGGGAGCTGTTTTTT,CASSFIPGQGALGTGELFF
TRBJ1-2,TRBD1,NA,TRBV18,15,TGTGCCAGCTCACCGGGACAGGGGATAAACTATGGCTACACCTTC,CASSPGQGINYGYTF
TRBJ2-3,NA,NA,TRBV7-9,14,TGTGCCAGCAGCTTTGGAGGGAGAGGGGATACGCAGTATTTT,CASSFGGRGDTQYF
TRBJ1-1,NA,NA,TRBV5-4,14,TGTGCCAGCAGCTTAGGGGGGAAGAACACTGAAGCTTTCTTT,CASSLGGKNTEAFF
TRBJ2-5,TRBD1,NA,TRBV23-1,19,TGCGCCAGCAGTCGACGGGACCCGGACAGGCGACTATCCCAAGAGACCCAGTACTTC,CASSRRDPDRRLSQETQYF
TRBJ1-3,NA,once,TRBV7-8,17,TGTGCCAGCAGCTTAGTGGGTGGGACCCACTCTGGAAACACCATATATTTT,CASSLVGGTHSGNTIYF
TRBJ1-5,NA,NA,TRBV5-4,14,TGTGCCAGCGGGAGGCGGGGAAGCAATCAGCCCCAGCATTTT,CASGRRGSNQPQHF
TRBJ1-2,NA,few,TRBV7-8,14,TGTGCCAGCAGCTTAGGGACCGCTAACTATGGCTACACCTTC,CASSLGTANYGYTF
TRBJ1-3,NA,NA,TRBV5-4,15,TGTGCCAGCAGCTTGGGGCAGAGGCCCGGAAACACCATATATTTT,CASSLGQRPGNTIYF
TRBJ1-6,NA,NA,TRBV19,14,TGTGCCAGTAGAGAGGGTCCAAATAATTCACCCCTCCACTTT,CASREGPNNSPLHF
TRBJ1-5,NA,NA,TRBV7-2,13,TGTGCCAGCAGCTTAGTGAGCAATCAGCCCCAGCATTTT,CASSLVSNQPQHF
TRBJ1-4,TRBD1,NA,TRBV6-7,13,TGTGCCAGCAGTTGGGACAGGGGGGAAAAACTGTTTTTT,CASSWDRGEKLFF
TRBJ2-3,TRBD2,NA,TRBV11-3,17,TGTGCCAGCAGCTTAGGAGTTGCGGGAGACGGGACAGATACGCAGTATTTT,CASSLGVAGDGTDTQYF
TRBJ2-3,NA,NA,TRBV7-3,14,TGTGCCAGCAGCTTAGTGAGGGGCGCAGATACGCAGTATTTT,CASSLVRGADTQYF
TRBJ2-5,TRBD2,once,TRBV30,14,TGTGCCTGGAGACTAGCGGGATCCCAAGAGACCCAGTACTTC,CAWRLAGSQETQYF
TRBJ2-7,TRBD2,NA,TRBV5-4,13,TGTGCCAGCAGCCCCGGGACTAGTAATGAGCAGTACTTC,CASSPGTSNEQYF
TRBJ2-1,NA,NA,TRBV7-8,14,TGTGCCAGCAGCTTAAGGGGTAGGGTCGATGAGCAGTTCTTC,CASSLRGRVDEQFF
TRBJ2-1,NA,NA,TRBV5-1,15,TGCGCCAGCAAGGGAGACGACCCGCTAAACAATGAGCAGTTCTTC,CASKGDDPLNNEQFF
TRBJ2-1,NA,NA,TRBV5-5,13,TGTGCCAGCAGCTTGGTAGGGTCGAATGAGCAGTTCTTC,CASSLVGSNEQFF
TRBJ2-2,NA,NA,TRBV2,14,TGTGCCAGCACGAAGACAGAGAACACCGGGGAGCTGTTTTTT,CASTKTENTGELFF
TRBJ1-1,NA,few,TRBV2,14,TGTGCCAGCAGAGGAATAAGCTCGGCCTCCGAAGCTTTCTTT,CASRGISSASEAFF
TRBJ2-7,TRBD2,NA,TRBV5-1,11,TGCGCCAGCAGCGCGGGGGGCGAGCAGTACTTC,CASSAGGEQYF
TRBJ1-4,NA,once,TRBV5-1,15,TGCGCCAGCAGCTCATGGGTCTCAACTAATGAAAAACTGTTTTTT,CASSSWVSTNEKLFF
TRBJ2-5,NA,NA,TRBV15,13,TGTGCCACCAGCATCAGACGAGCAGAGACCCAGTACTTC,CATSIRRAETQYF
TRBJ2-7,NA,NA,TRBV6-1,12,TGTGCCAGCAGTGAAGTTGGATACGAGCAGTACTTC,CASSEVGYEQYF
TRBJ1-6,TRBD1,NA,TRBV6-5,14,TGTGCCAGCACCGCGACAGGGTATAATTCACCCCTCCACTTT,CASTATGYNSPLHF
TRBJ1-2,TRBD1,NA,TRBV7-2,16,TGTGCCAGCAGCCCGGACGGGACAGGGCTTTTTTATGGCTACACCTTC,CASSPDGTGLFYGYTF
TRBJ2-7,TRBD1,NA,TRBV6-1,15,TGTGCCAGCAGTGAAGAGTCGACAGGGGGCTACGAGCAGTACTTC,CASSEESTGGYEQYF
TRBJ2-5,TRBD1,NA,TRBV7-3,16,TGTGCCAGCAGCTTGTCGGGACAGGGGGCTGTGGAGACCCAGTACTTC,CASSLSGQGAVETQYF